The rows below give T cell receptor beta chains drawn from one sample of a study of blood T cell repertoires in COVID-19. This table comes from immunoSEQ multiplex PCR, and its TCRdb copy is limited to in-frame clones, with some not included. The data show some 60,000 clones, under 85% seen once. The sequenced material came from peripheral blood. The receptors were gathered from a woman of 80 years or more with acute or convalescent COVID-19. The CDR3 runs from the conserved cysteine through the conserved F or W. D genes are given only for firm matches. The size field is filled for only some rows; it gives once, few, many or a size class.

size: NA
V: TRBV7-9
J: TRBJ1-5
D: TRBD1
DNA: TGTGCCAGCAGCTTAGTGGGCACAGGGGAGGATCAGCCCCAGCATTTT
CDR3: CASSLVGTGEDQPQHF

size: few
V: TRBV28
J: TRBJ1-2
D: NA
DNA: TGTGCCAGCAGCACGACAGGATACCTCTATGGCTACACCTTC
CDR3: CASSTTGYLYGYTF

size: NA
V: TRBV11-3
J: TRBJ1-4
D: TRBD1
DNA: TGTGCCAGCAGCTCCGGGACAGATGAAAAACTGTTTTTT
CDR3: CASSSGTDEKLFF

size: NA
V: TRBV3-1/TRBV3-2
J: TRBJ2-5
D: TRBD2
DNA: TGTGCCAGCAGCCGAAAGAGCGGGAGGAGCCAAGATACCCAGTACTTC
CDR3: CASSRKSGRSQDTQYF

size: NA
V: TRBV7-2
J: TRBJ2-2
D: NA
DNA: TGTGCCAGCAGCTTGACGGGGGCGAACACCGGGGAGCTGTTTTTT
CDR3: CASSLTGANTGELFF

size: NA
V: TRBV6-6
J: TRBJ2-2
D: NA
DNA: TGTGCCAGCAGACCCTCGGGGGTAACCGGGGAGCTGTTTTTT
CDR3: CASRPSGVTGELFF

size: NA
V: TRBV18
J: TRBJ1-4
D: NA
DNA: TGTGCCAGCTCACCAGACAGGATTAATGAAAAACTGTTTTTT
CDR3: CASSPDRINEKLFF

size: NA
V: TRBV18
J: TRBJ2-2
D: NA
DNA: TGTGCCAGCTCACCGCCTACAGGGTTGGGCACCGGGGAGCTGTTTTTT
CDR3: CASSPPTGLGTGELFF

size: NA
V: TRBV14
J: TRBJ1-2
D: TRBD1
DNA: TGTGCCAGCAGCCAAGATAAAGGGGGCTGGAGATCTGGCTACACCTTC
CDR3: CASSQDKGGWRSGYTF

size: NA
V: TRBV3-1/TRBV3-2
J: TRBJ1-4
D: TRBD1
DNA: TGTGCCAGCAGCCAAGCGTTTTCCTGGGCAGGGGGAATAACTAATGAAAAACTGTTTTTT
CDR3: CASSQAFSWAGGITNEKLFF

size: NA
V: TRBV6-6
J: TRBJ2-7
D: TRBD2
DNA: TGTGCCAGCGGCGGGACTAACTACGAGCAGTACTTC
CDR3: CASGGTNYEQYF

size: NA
V: TRBV18
J: TRBJ1-1
D: NA
DNA: TGTGCCAGCTCACCAGGGCAGGAGGCCTCCGCTGAAGCTTTCTTT
CDR3: CASSPGQEASAEAFF

size: NA
V: TRBV12-5
J: TRBJ2-1
D: NA
DNA: TGTGCTAGTGGACCCCCGCTAGGTGGTGAGCAGTTCTTC
CDR3: CASGPPLGGEQFF

size: NA
V: TRBV30
J: TRBJ1-5
D: NA
DNA: TGTGCCTGGAGTGTACAGGGTTACGGGGTTCAGCCCCAGCATTTT
CDR3: CAWSVQGYGVQPQHF

size: few
V: TRBV5-4
J: TRBJ2-5
D: TRBD2
DNA: TGTGCCAGCAGGAAACTAGCGGGGGGCGGGGAGACCCAGTACTTC
CDR3: CASRKLAGGGETQYF

size: NA
V: TRBV3-1/TRBV3-2
J: TRBJ1-4
D: TRBD1
DNA: TGTGCCAGCAGCCAAGGAGGACAGGTTCAGGAAAAACTGTTTTTT
CDR3: CASSQGGQVQEKLFF

size: NA
V: TRBV7-9
J: TRBJ2-1
D: NA
DNA: TGTGCCAGCAGTACTCCGTACAATGAGCAGTTCTTC
CDR3: CASSTPYNEQFF

size: NA
V: TRBV27
J: TRBJ2-7
D: TRBD1
DNA: TGTGCCAGCAGTAGAGGGACAGGGCTGTCCTACGAGCAGTACTTC
CDR3: CASSRGTGLSYEQYF

size: NA
V: TRBV2
J: TRBJ2-5
D: NA
DNA: TGTGCCAGCAGTGAAACAGCAGAGACCCAGTACTTC
CDR3: CASSETAETQYF

size: NA
V: TRBV28
J: TRBJ1-2
D: NA
DNA: TGTGCCAGCAGCACACTACCCCAGGGGACACTAAACTATGGCTACACCTTC
CDR3: CASSTLPQGTLNYGYTF

size: NA
V: TRBV4-3
J: TRBJ1-2
D: NA
DNA: TGCGCCAGCAGCCAAGATTGGGGGGGGGCGGATGGCTACACCTTC
CDR3: CASSQDWGGADGYTF

size: few
V: TRBV30
J: TRBJ2-3
D: NA
DNA: TGTGCCTGGAGGTTGAGCGGACGCACAGATACGCAGTATTTT
CDR3: CAWRLSGRTDTQYF

size: few
V: TRBV13
J: TRBJ2-7
D: TRBD2
DNA: TGTGCCAGCAGCTCGAGGACTAGCGGGGGGTACCACGAGCAGTACTTC
CDR3: CASSSRTSGGYHEQYF

size: few
V: TRBV19
J: TRBJ2-3
D: TRBD2
DNA: TGTGCCAGTAGTATTGGTAGCGGGGCCACAGATACGCAGTATTTT
CDR3: CASSIGSGATDTQYF

size: NA
V: TRBV4-2
J: TRBJ2-6
D: NA
DNA: TGTGCCAGCAGCCAAGTTAATCAGGGGCCCAGGGCTGGGGCCAACGTCCTGACTTTC
CDR3: CASSQVNQGPRAGANVLTF

size: NA
V: TRBV30
J: TRBJ2-1
D: NA
DNA: TGTGCCTGGAGTAAGCGTCGGGGAGCCGGGGGTAATGAGCAGTTCTTC
CDR3: CAWSKRRGAGGNEQFF

size: once
V: TRBV6-5
J: TRBJ1-6
D: NA
DNA: TGTGCCAGCAGACAGGGAGTGTATAATTCACCCCTCCACTTT
CDR3: CASRQGVYNSPLHF

size: NA
V: TRBV5-1
J: TRBJ2-3
D: NA
DNA: TGCGCCAGCAGTTCATATTTCGGGGTCAGCACAGATACGCAGTATTTT
CDR3: CASSSYFGVSTDTQYF

size: NA
V: TRBV13
J: TRBJ2-2
D: NA
DNA: TGTGCCAGCAGCTCCCTCGTACAGGGCGAGAACACCGGGGAGCTGTTTTTT
CDR3: CASSSLVQGENTGELFF

size: once
V: TRBV29-1
J: TRBJ2-1
D: TRBD2
DNA: TGCAGCGTTGGGGCTAGCGGGACTCTCAATGAGCAGTTCTTC
CDR3: CSVGASGTLNEQFF

size: NA
V: TRBV29-1
J: TRBJ1-5
D: NA
DNA: TGCAGCGTTAAAGATCTGGGAGCCGCCGGGAGGAGCAATCAGCCCCAGCATTTT
CDR3: CSVKDLGAAGRSNQPQHF

size: NA
V: TRBV2
J: TRBJ2-7
D: NA
DNA: TGTGCCAGCACCGTGGGGGAGGTAGGGGAGCAGTACTTC
CDR3: CASTVGEVGEQYF

size: NA
V: TRBV4-1
J: TRBJ1-5
D: NA
DNA: TGCGCCAGCAGCCACGATGACAGGCCCAATCAGCCCCAGCATTTT
CDR3: CASSHDDRPNQPQHF

size: NA
V: TRBV24-1
J: TRBJ1-1
D: NA
DNA: TGTGCCACCAGTGACGGGTTGAACACTGAAGCTTTCTTT
CDR3: CATSDGLNTEAFF

size: few
V: TRBV11-2
J: TRBJ2-7
D: NA
DNA: TGTGCCAGCAGCCCCGACGGGTACGGGGAGCAGTACTTC
CDR3: CASSPDGYGEQYF

size: few
V: TRBV7-2
J: TRBJ1-6
D: NA
DNA: TGTGCCAGCAGCTCCAACAGGGATAATTCACCCCTCCACTTT
CDR3: CASSSNRDNSPLHF

size: NA
V: TRBV2
J: TRBJ2-1
D: TRBD2
DNA: TGTGCCAGCAGTGAAGGGAAGGGACTAGCGGGAGGGGGTGAGCAGTTCTTC
CDR3: CASSEGKGLAGGGEQFF

size: NA
V: TRBV12-2
J: TRBJ1-6
D: NA
DNA: TGTGCAAGTCGCTTAGTATTAGGCGGTAGACTTTCACCCCTCCACTTT
CDR3: CASRLVLGGRLSPLHF